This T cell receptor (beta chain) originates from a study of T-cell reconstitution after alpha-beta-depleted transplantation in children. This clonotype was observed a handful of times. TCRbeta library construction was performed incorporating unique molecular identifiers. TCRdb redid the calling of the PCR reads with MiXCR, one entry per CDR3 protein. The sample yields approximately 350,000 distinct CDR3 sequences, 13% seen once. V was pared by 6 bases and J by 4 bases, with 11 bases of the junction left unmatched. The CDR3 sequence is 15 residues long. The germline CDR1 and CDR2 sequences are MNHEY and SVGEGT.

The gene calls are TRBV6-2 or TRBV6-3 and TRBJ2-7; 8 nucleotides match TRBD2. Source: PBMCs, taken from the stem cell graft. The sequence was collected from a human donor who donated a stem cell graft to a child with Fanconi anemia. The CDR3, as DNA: TGTGCCAGCAGCCCTCAAGTCAGCGGGGGTTACGAGCAGTACGTC. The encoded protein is CASSPQVSGGYEQYV.